The entry below gives a single T cell receptor beta chain sequence along with its context. The antigen is undetermined. The V gene lost 3 bases and the J gene lost 6 bases, with 6 bases spanning the gap. CDR1 is SGHDN, CDR2 FVKESK, per germline. The CDR3 runs to 12 residues. TCR templates, approximately 100,000 per sample, were assayed. The repertoire was sequenced with immunoSEQ multiplex PCR; TCRdb's copy has only in-frame clones and lacks some. The sample holds under 95,000 clones, 94% seen once. These data are taken from a study of siplizumab effects on memory and regulatory T cells. Whole-study results and caveats: The majority of clones, roughly 80-96% of proliferating CD4+ or CD8+ clones, lacked an assignable naive or memory phenotype. The diversity of naive T cells seemed greater than that of memory cells, and their alloresponse contribution seemed major. In the presence of siplizumab, alloreactive sequences traceable to unstimulated CD4+ memory cells were significantly reduced.

This chain uses TRBV14 with TRBJ2-1; no clear D gene. Sequencing was done on a sample of non-Treg CD4+ T cells sorted from blood. This TCR derives from a human donor in good health. As DNA, the CDR3 is TGTGCCAGCAGCCAGGTAACCAATGAGCAGTTCTTC. Protein product: CASSQVTNEQFF.